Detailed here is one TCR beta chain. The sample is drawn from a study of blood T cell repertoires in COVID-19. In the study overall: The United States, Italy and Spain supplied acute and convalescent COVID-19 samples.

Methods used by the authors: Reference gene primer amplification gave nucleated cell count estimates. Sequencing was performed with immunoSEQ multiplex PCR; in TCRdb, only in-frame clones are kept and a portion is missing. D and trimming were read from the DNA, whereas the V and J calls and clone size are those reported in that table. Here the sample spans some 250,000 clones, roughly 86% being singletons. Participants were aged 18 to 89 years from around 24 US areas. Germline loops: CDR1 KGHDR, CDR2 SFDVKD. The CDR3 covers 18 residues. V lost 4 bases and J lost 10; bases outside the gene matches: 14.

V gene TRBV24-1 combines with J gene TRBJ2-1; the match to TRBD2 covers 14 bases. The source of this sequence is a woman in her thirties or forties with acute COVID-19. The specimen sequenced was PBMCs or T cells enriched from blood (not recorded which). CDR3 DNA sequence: TGTGCCACCAGTGACCCCGGACTAGCGGGAGGATTAGAGGTAGAGCAGTTCTTC. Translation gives CATSDPGLAGGLEVEQFF.